This TCR beta chain came from a study of CD8+ T cells in alopecia areata. About the study: Once tofacitinib had been taken for 6 to 18 months, 6 months off drug followed.

The study's findings and limits: Patients shared TCRs less clearly than mice did, possibly for HLA-related reasons. Tofacitinib did not eliminate many expanded lesional clones from scalp or blood.

cDNA serving as the sequencing template came from extracted, reverse transcribed RNA. Method: immunoSEQ multiplex PCR; TCRdb's copy keeps in-frame clones and lacks some. In the table there are more than 200,000 clones, under 70% of which are singletons. Trimming removed 6 bases from V and 4 bases from J, with 14 bases in between. This CDR3 region has 13 residues. CDR1 is SQVTM and CDR2 is ANQGSEA in the germline V gene. A note on this clone: The antigen is not known.

Described treatment: oral pan-JAK inhibitor, 5-10 mg twice daily. The J gene is TRBJ2-3, the V gene TRBV29-1, with D possibly TRBD2 on 5 matching bases. This receptor was identified in a human donor with alopecia areata. Specimen: CD4+ T cells sorted from blood, collected at approximately week 42, from a patient treated with tofacitinib. The CDR3 is CSVGLFVSDTQYF. CDR3 DNA: TGCAGCGTCGGACTCTTTGTCTCAGATACGCAGTATTTT.